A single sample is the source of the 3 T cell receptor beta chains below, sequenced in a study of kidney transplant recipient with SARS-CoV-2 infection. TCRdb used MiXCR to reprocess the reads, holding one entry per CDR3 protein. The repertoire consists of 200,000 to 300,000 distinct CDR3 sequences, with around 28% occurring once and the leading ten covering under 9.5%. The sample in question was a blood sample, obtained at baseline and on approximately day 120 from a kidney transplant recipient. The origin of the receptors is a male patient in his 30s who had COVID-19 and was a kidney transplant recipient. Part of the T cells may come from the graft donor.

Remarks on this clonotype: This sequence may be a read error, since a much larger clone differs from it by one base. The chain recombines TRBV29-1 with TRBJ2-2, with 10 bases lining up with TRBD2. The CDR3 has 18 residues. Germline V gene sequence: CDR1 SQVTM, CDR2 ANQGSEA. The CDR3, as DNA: TGCAGCGCCCGTCTCGCGCTAGCGGGGGATCTGAACACCGGGGAGCTGTCTTTT. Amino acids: CSARLALAGDLNTGELSF.

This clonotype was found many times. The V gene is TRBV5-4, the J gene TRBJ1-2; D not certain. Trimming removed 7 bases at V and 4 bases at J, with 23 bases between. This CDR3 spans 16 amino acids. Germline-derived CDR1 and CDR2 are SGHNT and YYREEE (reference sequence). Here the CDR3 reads CASPARVPGKTYGYTF. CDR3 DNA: TGTGCCAGCCCAGCCCGCGTACCAGGAAAGACCTATGGCTACACCTTC.

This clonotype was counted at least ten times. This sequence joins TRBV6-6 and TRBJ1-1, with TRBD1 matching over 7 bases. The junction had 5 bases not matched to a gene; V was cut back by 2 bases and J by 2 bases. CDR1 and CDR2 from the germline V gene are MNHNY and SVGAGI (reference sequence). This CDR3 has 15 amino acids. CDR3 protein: CASSYTGTVNTEAFF. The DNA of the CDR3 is TGTGCCAGCAGTTACACCGGGACAGTTAACACTGAAGCTTTCTTT.